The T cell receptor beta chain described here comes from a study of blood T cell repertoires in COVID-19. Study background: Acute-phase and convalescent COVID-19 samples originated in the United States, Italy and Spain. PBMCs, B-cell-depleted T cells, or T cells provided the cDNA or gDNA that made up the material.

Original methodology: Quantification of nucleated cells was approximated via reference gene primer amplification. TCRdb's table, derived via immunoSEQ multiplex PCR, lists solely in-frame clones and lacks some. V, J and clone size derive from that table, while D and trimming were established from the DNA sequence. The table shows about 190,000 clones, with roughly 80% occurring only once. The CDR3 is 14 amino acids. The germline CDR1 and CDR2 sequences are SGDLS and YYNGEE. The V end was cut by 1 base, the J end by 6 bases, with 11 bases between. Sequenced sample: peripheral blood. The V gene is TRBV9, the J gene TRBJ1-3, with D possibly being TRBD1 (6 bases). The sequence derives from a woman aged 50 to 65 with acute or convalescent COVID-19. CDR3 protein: CASSVMAGVNTIYF. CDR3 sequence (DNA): TGTGCCAGCAGCGTAATGGCAGGGGTAAACACCATATATTTT.